The 20 T cell receptor beta chains in this list originate from one sample, sequenced in a study of molecular identifiers for immune sequencing clone quantification. In TCRdb, the PCR reads were re-called with MiXCR into one record per CDR3 protein. The sample has hundreds of thousands of distinct CDR3 sequences; just under 20% are singletons. Material: naive CD8+ T cells from blood, with Jurkat cell RNA spiked in. Subset in this sample: FACS-sorted CD8+CD4-CCR7+CD45RA+ naive T cells. Receptors originate from a human donor in good health. Some libraries in this study had Jurkat cell RNA spiked in.

V usage is TRBV6-1 and J usage is TRBJ2-7, with D perhaps TRBD2 (5 bases). The CDR3 is 16 residues long. V was cut by 2 bases and J by 5 bases, with 19 bases left in between. Per germline, CDR1 MNHNS and CDR2 SASEGT. The CDR3 DNA reads TGTGCCAGCAGTGAACGGGTAGGACTTTCAACGGACGAGCAGTACTTC. Amino acids: CASSERVGLSTDEQYF.

CDR3 loop: CASSRLADFPSYEQYF. The DNA of the CDR3 is TGTGCCAGTAGTAGACTAGCGGACTTTCCATCCTACGAGCAGTACTTC. The chain employs TRBV19 and TRBJ2-7; 9 positions agree with TRBD2. The J segment lost 1 base and the V segment lost 4 bases, leaving 8 bases of the junction unmatched. From germline, CDR1 is LNHDA and CDR2 SQIVND (reference sequence). This CDR3 has 16 residues.

There are a few counts of this clonotype. V and J are TRBV20-1 and TRBJ2-7, with 9 bases identical to TRBD2. The CDR3 extends over 15 amino acids. The germline CDR1 and CDR2 sequences are DFQATT and SNEGSKA (reference sequence). J gave up 2 bases and V 4 bases, and 9 bases lay outside the gene matches. CDR3 nucleotide sequence: TGCAGTGCTACCCAAAGCGGGAGGACCCCCTACGAGCAGTACTTC. Translated, it gives CSATQSGRTPYEQYF.

The sample holds many counts of this clonotype. The CDR3 DNA follows: TGTGCTAGTGGTTTGGTCCTTAGCGGGAACTACAATGAGCAGTTCTTC. This codes for CASGLVLSGNYNEQFF. The rearrangement links TRBV12-5 to TRBJ2-1, with 8 nucleotides matching TRBD2. CDR1 is LGHNT and CDR2 is FRNRAP in the germline V gene. V lost 0 bases to trimming and J lost 3 bases; unmatched junction nucleotides: 4. This CDR3 spans 16 amino acids.

This clonotype was counted ten times or more. This chain links TRBV18 with TRBJ2-3; 8 bases align to TRBD2. V lost 6 bases to trimming and J lost 1 base; unmatched junction nucleotides: 6. CDR3 length equals 15 residues. CDR1 and CDR2 (germline): KGHSH, LQKENI. The CDR3 sequence is CASSSRGDGTDTQYF. CDR3 nucleotides: TGTGCCAGCTCGTCGCGGGGGGATGGCACAGATACGCAGTATTTT.

The chain has TRBV20-1 and TRBJ2-1, with 7 bases that match TRBD1. Germline assignment: CDR1 DFQATT and CDR2 SNEGSKA (reference sequence). Trimming took 6 bases from V and 6 from J; bases not matched to a gene: 14. The CDR3 totals 15 residues. As DNA, the CDR3 is TGCAGTGCACCAAGAGGAGACAGGGTATCCAATGAGCAGTTCTTC. Its protein product is CSAPRGDRVSNEQFF.

This clonotype has at least ten counts. This rearrangement joins TRBV11-2 to TRBJ2-3, with TRBD2 matching over 10 bases. This CDR3 region has 16 residues. The germline gives CDR1 SGHAT, CDR2 FQNNGV. Trimming removed 4 bases from V and 3 bases from J; junction bases left unmatched: 7. CDR3 in amino acids: CASSSASGGATDTQYF. Written as DNA, the CDR3 is TGTGCCAGCAGCTCAGCCAGCGGGGGGGCGACAGATACGCAGTATTTT.

The sample holds many counts of this clonotype. The chain combines TRBV6-2 or TRBV6-3 with TRBJ2-7, with D possibly matching TRBD2 (6 bases). The V and J ends lost 6 bases and 3 bases respectively, with 18 bases between them. Germline-derived CDR1 and CDR2 are MNHEY and SVGEGT. The CDR3 is 15 residues long. The CDR3 region is CASRSPGEYLYEQYF. CDR3 DNA sequence: TGTGCCAGCAGAAGCCCGGGGGAATACCTCTACGAGCAGTACTTC.

This clonotype was recorded many times. The CDR3 DNA is TGTGCCAGCAGCTTAGGATACAGGGGATCCTCTGGAAACACCATATATTTT. Its translation is CASSLGYRGSSGNTIYF. The rearrangement uses TRBV7-9 and TRBJ1-3; 7 nucleotides match TRBD1. The CDR3 sequence is 17 residues long. V was clipped by 1 base and J by 0 bases; unmatched bases: 6. Germline V gene lookup returns CDR1 SEHNR and CDR2 FQNEAQ (reference sequence).

This clonotype showed up just a few times. The chain combines TRBV9 with TRBJ2-7, with a tentative D call TRBD1 (5 bases). With 0 bases removed from V and 7 bases from J, the gap between germline ends came to 20 bases. In germline, CDR1 is SGDLS, CDR2 YYNGEE. This CDR3 is built from 16 residues. The DNA of the CDR3 is TGTGCCAGCAGCGTAGAGGGATATCGTGGGGCGGATGAGCAGTACTTC. Its protein product is CASSVEGYRGADEQYF.

Notes on this clonotype: At one of its ends the junction is not consistent with the germline gene, which may arise from a read error. This sequence joins TRBV6-5 and TRBJ2-2; a weak D match, TRBD2 (5 bases). CDR1 is MNHEY and CDR2 is SVGAGI in the germline V gene. CDR3 length equals 13 residues. The CDR3 protein is CASSYSYTGELSF. The CDR3, as DNA: TGTGCCAGCAGTTACTCGTACACCGGGGAGCTGTCTTTT.

This clonotype appeared many times. V gene TRBV4-3 combines with J gene TRBJ2-7; D gene ambiguous. Trimming left V 6 bases short and J 3 bases short, with 12 bases between. The CDR3 runs to 13 residues. Germline V gene sequence: CDR1 LGHNA, CDR2 YSLEER. CDR3 sequence: CASSAWRNYEQYF. CDR3 bases: TGCGCCAGCAGTGCCTGGCGCAACTACGAGCAGTACTTC.

Only a few counts were recorded for this clonotype. The J gene is TRBJ2-7, the V gene TRBV27; 7 nucleotides line up with TRBD1. This CDR3 is 14 amino acids long. V was clipped by 8 bases and J by 0 bases; unmatched bases: 7. Germline CDR1 is MNHEY and CDR2 is SMNVEV (reference sequence). CDR3 amino acids: CASGTGTDSYEQYF. In nucleotides, the CDR3 is TGTGCCAGCGGTACCGGGACAGACTCCTACGAGCAGTACTTC.

Points on this clonotype: This clone may be a read error of a much larger clone one base away. CDR3 sequence (DNA): TGTGCCAGCAGCTTAATAGAGGGAACCTACGAGCAGTCCTTC. This codes for CASSLIEGTYEQSF. The V and J genes are TRBV7-9 and TRBJ2-7; perhaps TRBD2 as D (5 bases). Germline lookup yields CDR1 SEHNR and CDR2 FQNEAQ (reference sequence). This CDR3 spans 14 amino acids.

Note on this clonotype: The CDR3 does not end in the conserved phenylalanine or tryptophan, so this is likely a read error. The chain carries TRBV27 and TRBJ2-6; TRBD2 matches at 9 bases. This CDR3 is 19 amino acids long. V gave up 4 bases and J gave up 0 bases; unmatched junction bases: 10. In germline, CDR1 is MNHEY, CDR2 SMNVEV (reference sequence). The CDR3 DNA follows: TGTGCCAGCAGTTCCACTTCGACTAGCGGAAACTCTGGGGCCAACGTCCTGACTTCC. It encodes CASSSTSTSGNSGANVLTS.

This clonotype has just a few counts. The chain uses TRBV19 and TRBJ2-7; D is perhaps TRBD2 (5 bases). The CDR3 is 13 amino acids. V lost 6 bases and J 3 bases, leaving 12 bases between the germline ends. The V gene's germline CDR1 is LNHDA and CDR2 SQIVND (reference sequence). DNA of the CDR3: TGTGCCAGTAGCGGGGTTCTCGACTACGAGCAGTACTTC. Encoded protein: CASSGVLDYEQYF. Filled out from reference TRBV19 and TRBJ2-7, the complete variable domain reads DGGITQSPKYLFRKEGQNVTLSCEQNLNHDAMYWYRQDPGQGLRLIYYSQIVNDFQKGDIAEGYSVSREKKESFPLTVTSAQKNPTAFYLCASSGVLDYEQYFGPGTRLTVT.

Regarding this clonotype: This clone may be a read error of a much larger clone one base away. V usage is TRBV6-5 and J usage is TRBJ1-1; D is undetermined. The CDR3 loop spans 11 amino acids. Per germline, CDR1 MNHEY and CDR2 SVGAGI. V was pared by 6 bases and J by 8 bases, with 10 bases between. CDR3 coding DNA: TGTGCCAGCAGGTACAACGGGGAAGCTTTCTTT. It codes for CASRYNGEAFF.

V gene TRBV5-8 combines with J gene TRBJ2-7, with TRBD2 identical over 14 bases. CDR1 is SGHTS and CDR2 is YDEGEE in the germline V gene. This CDR3 has 16 amino acids. The ends lost 4 bases at V and 7 bases at J; junction bases unmatched: 10. CDR3 loop: CASSHGLAGGAGEQYF. CDR3 bases: TGTGCCAGCAGCCACGGACTAGCGGGAGGAGCCGGGGAGCAGTACTTC.

This clonotype was seen a few times. This chain connects TRBV29-1 to TRBJ1-2; 9 nucleotides agree with TRBD1. The V gene end was trimmed by 6 bases and the J gene end by 8 bases; junction bases not matched to a gene: 7. CDR3 length: 12 amino acids. Per germline, CDR1 SQVTM and CDR2 ANQGSEA. Here the CDR3 reads CSVPRQGDGYTF. CDR3 nucleotide sequence: TGCAGCGTCCCAAGACAGGGGGACGGCTACACCTTC.

This clonotype was seen repeatedly, ten times or more. This chain connects TRBV4-3 to TRBJ2-7; D tentatively fits TRBD1 or TRBD2 (5 bases each). The CDR3 spans 15 residues. The V gene lost 0 bases and the J gene lost 2 bases, with 11 bases spanning the gap. Germline-derived CDR1 and CDR2 are LGHNA and YSLEER. CDR3 nucleotides: TGCGCCAGCAGCCAAGAAGCAGGGACCGCCTACGAGCAGTACTTC. It translates to CASSQEAGTAYEQYF.